Below are 10 T cell receptor beta chains sequenced from a single sample in a study of high-grade serous ovarian cancer treatment subgroups. Tumor samples were obtained before definitive surgery or chemotherapy. The method was immunoSEQ multiplex PCR; TCRdb's version includes in-frame clones alone and lacks a portion of them. The data hold roughly 9,000 clones, with approximately 91% observed a single time. The material sequenced was tumor tissue. The source of these receptors is a human donor with high-grade serous ovarian cancer.

The chain recombines TRBV28 with TRBJ2-7; 7 bases match TRBD1. V trimming: 4 bases; J trimming: 5 bases; junction bases outside the gene matches: 14. CDR1 and CDR2 (germline): MDHEN, SYDVKM. This CDR3 comprises 16 residues. In DNA, the CDR3 is TGTGCCAGCAGTTCGATTCCAGACAGGGTGCCGCACGAGCAGTACTTC. This codes for CASSSIPDRVPHEQYF.

The chain joins TRBV5-1 to TRBJ1-2; weak D call: TRBD1 (5 bases). The V and J ends lost 1 base and 6 bases respectively, with 22 bases between them. Germline values: CDR1 SGHRS, CDR2 YFSETQ. This CDR3 spans 17 amino acids. This CDR3 is CASSLQGFGGNRDGYTF. As DNA, the CDR3 is TGCGCCAGCAGCTTGCAGGGTTTCGGGGGGAATCGGGATGGCTACACCTTC.

The CDR3 DNA reads TGTGCCAGCAGCTTTACGGGGGGTAGCAATCAGCCCCAGCATTTT. This gives the protein CASSFTGGSNQPQHF. The chain links TRBV11-3 to TRBJ1-5, with TRBD1 as a possible D gene (5 bases). Germline V gene sequence: CDR1 SGHNT, CDR2 YENEEA. V was shortened by 3 bases and J by 0 bases, with 9 bases between the two germline ends. The CDR3 is made up of 15 amino acids.

The chain recombines TRBV29-1 with TRBJ2-2; possible D gene TRBD1, 6 bases. Germline lookup yields CDR1 SQVTM and CDR2 ANQGSEA. The germline V and J ends were trimmed by 5 bases and 2 bases, with 12 bases remaining between them. The CDR3 spans 14 residues. Here the CDR3 reads CSVRTERNTGELFF. The CDR3 region has the DNA TGCAGCGTTCGGACAGAAAGAAACACCGGGGAGCTGTTTTTT.

This chain links TRBV30 with TRBJ2-1; the match to TRBD2 covers 9 bases. This CDR3 spans 14 amino acids. Germline V lookup: CDR1 GTSNPN, CDR2 SVGIG (reference sequence). The ends lost 7 bases at V and 2 bases at J; junction bases unmatched: 6. The CDR3 loop reads CAFSGTSPYNEQFF. In DNA form, the CDR3 reads TGTGCCTTCTCCGGGACTAGCCCCTACAATGAGCAGTTCTTC.

The chain couples TRBV5-1 to TRBJ2-1; 8 nucleotides align to TRBD2. V was pared by 0 bases and J by 6 bases, with 2 bases of the junction left unmatched. CDR1 is SGHRS, CDR2 YFSETQ, per germline. There are 14 residues in the CDR3. The CDR3 DNA follows: TGCGCCAGCAGCTTGGGCGGGGGGATCAATGAGCAGTTCTTC. This encodes CASSLGGGINEQFF.

CDR3 DNA: TGTGCCAGCAGTTTGAGGCTAAAAAACTACGAGCAGTACTTC. It translates to CASSLRLKNYEQYF. The rearrangement uses TRBV28 and TRBJ2-7; D is undetermined. The germline V gene has CDR1 MDHEN and CDR2 SYDVKM. Trimming took 3 bases from V and 3 from J, leaving 12 bases between them. The CDR3 runs 14 residues.

The chain couples TRBV7-7 to TRBJ2-1; D is possibly TRBD2 (7 bases). The CDR3 is made up of 14 amino acids. CDR1 and CDR2 from the germline V gene are SSHAT and FNYEAQ (reference sequence). V was clipped by 1 base and J by 8 bases, with 12 bases between them. CDR3 coding DNA: TGTGCCAGCAGCTTAGTTGGGGGGGCTGATGAGCAGTTCTTC. Translating it yields CASSLVGGADEQFF.

The CDR3 spells CASSLANVETQYF. In DNA, the CDR3 is TGTGCCAGCAGCTTAGCTAACGTAGAGACCCAGTACTTC. This chain links TRBV7-2 with TRBJ2-5; D uncertain. This CDR3 comprises 13 residues. CDR1 and CDR2 from the germline V gene are SGHTA and FQGNSA. V was clipped by 0 bases and J by 4 bases, with 6 bases between them.

This chain connects TRBV28 to TRBJ1-3; no reliable D call. The germline V and J ends were trimmed by 6 bases and 5 bases, with 11 bases remaining between them. Germline assignment: CDR1 MDHEN and CDR2 SYDVKM. The CDR3 extends over 13 amino acids. The CDR3 region has the DNA TGTGCCAGCAGCCCCCTTTGGAGAAACACCATATATTTT. Amino acid sequence: CASSPLWRNTIYF.